This TCR beta chain was captured in a study of PD-L1 blockade in urothelial cancer. At the level of the study: Dosed intravenously at 1,200 mg every 3 weeks, atezolizumab was initiated by patients in the mid-2010s.

The CDR3 has 17 amino acids. V was clipped by 5 bases and J by 5 bases; unmatched bases: 13. Germline values: CDR1 SGHAT, CDR2 FQNNGV. Stated time point: peripheral blood 6 weeks after treatment start. Whole-study findings and limits: Below-median pretreatment blood TCR clonality was a predictor of better survival.

Concerning this clone itself: What it binds is unknown.

The data were produced by immunoSEQ multiplex PCR, yet TCRdb's version contains in-frame clones alone and is incomplete. This table holds around 40,000 clones, about four fifths found once. The sample here was PBMCs, taken around atezolizumab (anti-PD-L1) treatment. The rearrangement uses TRBV11-2 and TRBJ2-5, with 11 bases that match TRBD2. The TCR was taken from a man aged 55 to 70 with urothelial cancer. This CDR3 is CASSPRRLAGGRETQYF. The CDR3 DNA is TGTGCCAGCAGCCCCAGGCGGCTAGCGGGAGGTCGGGAGACCCAGTACTTC.